Listed here is a single TCR beta chain. Its specificity is not known. TCRdb passed the reads through MiXCR, listing each CDR3 protein once. The table records roughly 990,000 distinct CDR3 sequences, around 29% of them present only once. Germline V lookup: CDR1 SGDLS, CDR2 YYNGEE. With 2 bases clipped from V and 3 bases from J, the junction kept 5 bases outside the gene matches. This CDR3 has 15 amino acids. The sample belongs to a study of T cell repertoires in cytomegalovirus infection. Study-wide context: Through public TCR beta signatures, both CMV infection and matching HLA type were indicated.

Points from the study as a whole: CMV-specific TCR beta clonotypes restricted by HLA-C were the ones dominating the ex vivo response.

Sequences were derived from cultured CD8+ T cells from PBMCs, sampled from culture after CMV antigen stimulation. The TCR was taken from a human donor in good health (CMV status not recorded). Some clones in this sample may be carry-over from other donors' samples. The chain combines TRBV9 with TRBJ2-5; 9 nucleotides align to TRBD2. CDR3 amino acids: CASSVSSGGKETQYF. Here the CDR3 DNA reads TGTGCCAGCAGCGTGAGTAGCGGGGGAAAAGAGACCCAGTACTTC.